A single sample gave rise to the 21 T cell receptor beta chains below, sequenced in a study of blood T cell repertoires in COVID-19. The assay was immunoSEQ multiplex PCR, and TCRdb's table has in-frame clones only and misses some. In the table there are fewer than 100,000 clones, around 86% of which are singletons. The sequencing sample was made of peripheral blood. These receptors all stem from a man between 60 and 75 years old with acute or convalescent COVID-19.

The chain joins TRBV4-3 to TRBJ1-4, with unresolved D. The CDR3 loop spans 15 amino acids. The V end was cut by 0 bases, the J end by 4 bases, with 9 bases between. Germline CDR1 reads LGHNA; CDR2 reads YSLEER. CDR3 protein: CASSQDFGDNEKLFF. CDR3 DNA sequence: TGCGCCAGCAGCCAAGATTTCGGGGATAATGAAAAACTGTTTTTT.

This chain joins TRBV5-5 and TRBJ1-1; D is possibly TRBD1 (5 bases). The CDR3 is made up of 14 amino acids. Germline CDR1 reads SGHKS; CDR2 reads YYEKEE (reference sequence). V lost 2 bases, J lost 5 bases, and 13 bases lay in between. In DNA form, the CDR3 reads TGTGCCAGCAGCTTTGGGACTCCGAGAACTGAAGCTTTCTTT. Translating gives CASSFGTPRTEAFF.

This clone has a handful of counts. In nucleotides, the CDR3 is TGTGCCAGCAGCTTCGCAACGGGAACCCTTGAAAAACTGTTTTTT. Protein sequence: CASSFATGTLEKLFF. This chain links TRBV11-2 with TRBJ1-4, with no clear D. Trimming removed 3 bases from V and 7 bases from J, with 15 bases in between. The CDR3 consists of 15 residues. Germline CDR1 reads SGHAT; CDR2 reads FQNNGV.

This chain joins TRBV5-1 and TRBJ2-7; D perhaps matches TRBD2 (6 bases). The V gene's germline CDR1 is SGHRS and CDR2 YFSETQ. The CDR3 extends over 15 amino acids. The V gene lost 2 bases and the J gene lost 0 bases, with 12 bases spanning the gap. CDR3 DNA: TGCGCCAGCAGCTTTGCGCTAGCGACCTCCTACGAGCAGTACTTC. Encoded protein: CASSFALATSYEQYF. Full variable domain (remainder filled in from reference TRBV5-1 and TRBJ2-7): KAGVTQTPRYLIKTRGQQVTLSCSPISGHRSVSWYQQTPGQGLQFLFEYFSETQRNKGNFPGRFSGRQFSNSRSEMNVSTLELGDSALYLCASSFALATSYEQYFGPGTRLTVT.

DNA for the CDR3: TGTGCCACCAGCAGGCCCCGTAGGAGCGGGGGGGCCCGGGAGCTGTTTTTT. This codes for CATSRPRRSGGARELFF. This chain joins TRBV15 and TRBJ2-2, with 10 nucleotides matching TRBD2. J was trimmed by 9 bases and V by 3 bases; bases with no gene match: 13. The germline gives CDR1 LNHNV, CDR2 YYDKDF (reference sequence). This CDR3 region has 17 residues.

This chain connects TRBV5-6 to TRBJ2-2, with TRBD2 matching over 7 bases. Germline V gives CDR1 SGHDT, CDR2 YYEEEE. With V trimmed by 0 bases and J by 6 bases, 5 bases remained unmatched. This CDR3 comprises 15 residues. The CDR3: CASSLASGPPGELFF. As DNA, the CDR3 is TGTGCCAGCAGCTTGGCTAGCGGCCCGCCCGGGGAGCTGTTTTTT.

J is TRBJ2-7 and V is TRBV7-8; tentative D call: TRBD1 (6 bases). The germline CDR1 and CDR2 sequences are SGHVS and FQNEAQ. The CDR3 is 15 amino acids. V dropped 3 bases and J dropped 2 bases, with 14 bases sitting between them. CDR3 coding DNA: TGTGCCAGCAGCTTTCAGGGGCCCGTCACCTACGAGCAGTACTTC. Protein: CASSFQGPVTYEQYF.

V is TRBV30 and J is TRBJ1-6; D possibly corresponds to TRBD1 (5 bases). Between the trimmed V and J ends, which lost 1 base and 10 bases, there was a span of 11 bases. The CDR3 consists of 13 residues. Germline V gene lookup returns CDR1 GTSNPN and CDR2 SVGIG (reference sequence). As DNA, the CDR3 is TGTGCCTGGAGTGAACAGGACGGCTCACCCCTCCACTTT. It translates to CAWSEQDGSPLHF.

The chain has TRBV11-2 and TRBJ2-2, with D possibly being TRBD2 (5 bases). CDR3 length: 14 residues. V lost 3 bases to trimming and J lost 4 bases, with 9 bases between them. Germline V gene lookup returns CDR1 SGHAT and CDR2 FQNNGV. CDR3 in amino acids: CASSFSVLTGELFF. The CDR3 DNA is TGTGCCAGCAGCTTTAGCGTCCTCACCGGGGAGCTGTTTTTT.

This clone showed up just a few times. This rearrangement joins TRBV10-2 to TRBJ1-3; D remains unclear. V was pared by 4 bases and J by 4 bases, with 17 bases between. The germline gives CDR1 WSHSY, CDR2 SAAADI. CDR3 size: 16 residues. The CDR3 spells CASSGYLMLRGNTIYF. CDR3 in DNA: TGCGCCAGCAGTGGCTACCTCATGCTTAGAGGAAACACCATATATTTT.

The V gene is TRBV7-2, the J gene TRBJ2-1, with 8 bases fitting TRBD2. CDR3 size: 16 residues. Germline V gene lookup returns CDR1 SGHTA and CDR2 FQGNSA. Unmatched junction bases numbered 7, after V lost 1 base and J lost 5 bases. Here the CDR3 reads CASSLGVGRVHNEQFF. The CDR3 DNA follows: TGTGCCAGCAGCTTAGGGGTCGGGAGGGTTCACAATGAGCAGTTCTTC.

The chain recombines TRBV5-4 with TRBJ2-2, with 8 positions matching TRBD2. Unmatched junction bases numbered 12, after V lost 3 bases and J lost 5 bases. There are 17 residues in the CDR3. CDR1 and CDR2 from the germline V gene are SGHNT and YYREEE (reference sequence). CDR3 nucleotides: TGTGCCAGCAGCTGGCCGGGGCTAGCGGGTCGGACCGGGGAGCTGTTTTTT. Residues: CASSWPGLAGRTGELFF.

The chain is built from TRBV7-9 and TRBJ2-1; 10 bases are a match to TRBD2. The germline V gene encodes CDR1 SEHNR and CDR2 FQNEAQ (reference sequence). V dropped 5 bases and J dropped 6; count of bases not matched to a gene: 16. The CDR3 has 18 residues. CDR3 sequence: CASSPIRLAGVPLNEQFF. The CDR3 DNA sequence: TGTGCCAGCAGCCCTATACGCCTAGCGGGAGTACCGCTCAATGAGCAGTTCTTC. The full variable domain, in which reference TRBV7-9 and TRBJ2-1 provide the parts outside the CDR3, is DTGVSQNPRHKITKRGQNVTFRCDPISEHNRLYWYRQTLGQGPEFLTYFQNEAQLEKSRLLSDRFSAERPKGSFSTLEIQRTEQGDSAMYLCASSPIRLAGVPLNEQFFGPGTRLTVL.

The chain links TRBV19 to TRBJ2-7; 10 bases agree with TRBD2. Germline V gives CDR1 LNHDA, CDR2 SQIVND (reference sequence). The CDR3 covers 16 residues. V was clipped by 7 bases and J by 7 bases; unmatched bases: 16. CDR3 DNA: TGTGCCAGTATCGCTTACCCAGCGGGAGGGATAAGGGAGCAGTACTTC. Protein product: CASIAYPAGGIREQYF.

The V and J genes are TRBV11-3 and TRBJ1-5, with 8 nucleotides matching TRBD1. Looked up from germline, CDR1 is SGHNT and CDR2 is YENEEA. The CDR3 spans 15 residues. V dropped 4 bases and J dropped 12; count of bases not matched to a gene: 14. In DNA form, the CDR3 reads TGTGCCAGCAGCTCCCCAAGCAGGGGGCCCAACCTCCAGCATTTT. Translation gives CASSSPSRGPNLQHF.

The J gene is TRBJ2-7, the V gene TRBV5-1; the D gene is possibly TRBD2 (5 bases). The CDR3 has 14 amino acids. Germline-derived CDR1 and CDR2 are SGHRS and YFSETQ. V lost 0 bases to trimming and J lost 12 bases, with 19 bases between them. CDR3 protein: CASSLDWGADGRYF. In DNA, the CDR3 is TGCGCCAGCAGCTTGGATTGGGGAGCGGATGGGCGGTACTTC.

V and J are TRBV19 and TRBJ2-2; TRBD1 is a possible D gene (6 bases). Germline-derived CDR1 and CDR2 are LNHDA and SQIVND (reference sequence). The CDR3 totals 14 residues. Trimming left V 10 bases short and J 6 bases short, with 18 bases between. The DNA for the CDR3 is TGTGCCAATCCGGGACACTCCAGACCCGGGGAGCTGTTTTTT. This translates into CANPGHSRPGELFF.

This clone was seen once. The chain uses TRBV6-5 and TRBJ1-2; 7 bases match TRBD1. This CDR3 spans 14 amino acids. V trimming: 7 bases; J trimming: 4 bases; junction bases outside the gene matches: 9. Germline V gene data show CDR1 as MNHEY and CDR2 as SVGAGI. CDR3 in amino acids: CASIAGTVVYGYTF. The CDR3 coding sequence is TGTGCCAGCATTGCCGGGACAGTAGTCTATGGCTACACCTTC.

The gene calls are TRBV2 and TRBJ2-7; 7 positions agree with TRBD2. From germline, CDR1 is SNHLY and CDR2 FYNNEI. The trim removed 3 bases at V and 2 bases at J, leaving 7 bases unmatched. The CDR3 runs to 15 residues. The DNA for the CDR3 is TGTGCCAGCAGTGATCTCCGCGGGAGAACCTACGAGCAGTACTTC. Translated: CASSDLRGRTYEQYF.

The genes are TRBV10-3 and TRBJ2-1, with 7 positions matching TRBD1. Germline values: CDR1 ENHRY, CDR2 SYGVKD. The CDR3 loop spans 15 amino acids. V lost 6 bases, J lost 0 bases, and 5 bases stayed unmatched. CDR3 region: CAIRGQSSSYNEQFF. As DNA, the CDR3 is TGTGCCATCAGGGGACAGAGTAGCTCCTACAATGAGCAGTTCTTC.

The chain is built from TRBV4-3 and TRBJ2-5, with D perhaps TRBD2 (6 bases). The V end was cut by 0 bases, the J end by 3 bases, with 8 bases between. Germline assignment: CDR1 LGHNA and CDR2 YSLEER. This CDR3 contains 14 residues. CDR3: CASSQDWGEETQYF. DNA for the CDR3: TGCGCCAGCAGCCAAGATTGGGGGGAAGAGACCCAGTACTTC.